Listed below are T cell receptor beta chains from one sample, sequenced in a study of PD-1 blockade in classical Hodgkin lymphoma. Profiling relied on immunoSEQ multiplex PCR, and the TCRdb table lists in-frame clones only, not all of them. This sample has 9,000 to 10,000 clones, with more than 85% found just once. Here the sequenced sample was peripheral blood mononuclear cells (PBMCs), taken at baseline. These receptors were collected from a human donor with classical Hodgkin lymphoma. Both conserved end residues are part of each CDR3. A D gene is named only where the DNA matches it firmly. Some rows mark clone size as missing; the rest say once, few, many or name a class of expanded clone.

v_call: TRBV4-1; clone_size: NA; j_call: TRBJ1-5; d_call: NA; cdr3_nt: TGCGCCAGCAGCCAAGGCGGCAGCGTCAATCAGCCCCAGCATTTT; cdr3_aa: CASSQGGSVNQPQHF
v_call: TRBV6-1; clone_size: NA; j_call: TRBJ1-1; d_call: NA; cdr3_nt: TGTGCCAGCAGTGAAGGTCGGGATATGAACACTGAAGCTTTCTTT; cdr3_aa: CASSEGRDMNTEAFF
v_call: TRBV2; clone_size: NA; j_call: TRBJ1-6; d_call: TRBD1; cdr3_nt: TGTGCCAGCAGAGACAGGGCCGGGACAGGGAATTCACCCCTCCACTTT; cdr3_aa: CASRDRAGTGNSPLHF
v_call: TRBV9; clone_size: NA; j_call: TRBJ1-4; d_call: TRBD1; cdr3_nt: TGTGCCAGCAGCGACGGGACAGGGGAAGTAAAACTGTTTTTT; cdr3_aa: CASSDGTGEVKLFF
v_call: TRBV18; clone_size: NA; j_call: TRBJ1-1; d_call: TRBD1; cdr3_nt: TGTGCCAGCTCACTCGGACAGGAGGGGACTGAAGCTTTCTTT; cdr3_aa: CASSLGQEGTEAFF
v_call: TRBV6-4; clone_size: NA; j_call: TRBJ2-1; d_call: TRBD2; cdr3_nt: TGTGCCAGCAGTGAGGCTAGCGGGAGTGTGAATGAGCAGTTCTTC; cdr3_aa: CASSEASGSVNEQFF
v_call: TRBV19; clone_size: NA; j_call: TRBJ1-2; d_call: NA; cdr3_nt: TGTGCCAGTAGTATAAGGGAGGGGGACTATGGCTACACCTTC; cdr3_aa: CASSIREGDYGYTF
v_call: TRBV6-1; clone_size: NA; j_call: TRBJ1-5; d_call: NA; cdr3_nt: TGTGCCAGCAGCCGCTCGGTCGACAATCAGCCCCAGCATTTT; cdr3_aa: CASSRSVDNQPQHF
v_call: TRBV7-9; clone_size: NA; j_call: TRBJ2-3; d_call: NA; cdr3_nt: TGTGCCAGCAGCTTAGGGCAGGACACAGATACGCAGTATTTT; cdr3_aa: CASSLGQDTDTQYF
v_call: TRBV4-2; clone_size: NA; j_call: TRBJ1-5; d_call: NA; cdr3_nt: TGTGCCAGCAGCCAACTGGGAAGCAATCAGCCCCAGCATTTT; cdr3_aa: CASSQLGSNQPQHF
v_call: TRBV7-9; clone_size: NA; j_call: TRBJ2-1; d_call: TRBD2; cdr3_nt: TGTGCCAGCAGCTCTCCTCTAGCGGGAGGAATCAATGAGCAGTTCTTC; cdr3_aa: CASSSPLAGGINEQFF
v_call: TRBV6-7; clone_size: NA; j_call: TRBJ1-5; d_call: NA; cdr3_nt: TGTGCCAGCAGTTACCTTGGCCAGCCCCAGCATTTT; cdr3_aa: CASSYLGQPQHF
v_call: TRBV4-1; clone_size: NA; j_call: TRBJ2-4; d_call: NA; cdr3_nt: TGCGCCAGCAGCCAAGTAATTGGGGGAATAAACATTCAGTACTTC; cdr3_aa: CASSQVIGGINIQYF
v_call: TRBV5-1; clone_size: NA; j_call: TRBJ1-4; d_call: NA; cdr3_nt: TGCGCCAGCAGCTGGGGGGACGATGCAACTAATGAAAAACTGTTTTTT; cdr3_aa: CASSWGDDATNEKLFF
v_call: TRBV4-1; clone_size: NA; j_call: TRBJ2-1; d_call: TRBD1; cdr3_nt: TGCGCCAGCAGCCCCCGGACAGGGAAGAATAATGAGCAGTTCTTC; cdr3_aa: CASSPRTGKNNEQFF
v_call: TRBV9; clone_size: NA; j_call: TRBJ1-6; d_call: NA; cdr3_nt: TGTGCCAGCAGCTCCGGTAGACAATATAATTCACCCCTCCACTTT; cdr3_aa: CASSSGRQYNSPLHF
v_call: TRBV7-8; clone_size: NA; j_call: TRBJ2-7; d_call: NA; cdr3_nt: TGTGCCAGCAGCTCCTACTACGAGCAGTACTTC; cdr3_aa: CASSSYYEQYF
v_call: TRBV2; clone_size: NA; j_call: TRBJ1-1; d_call: NA; cdr3_nt: TGTGCCAGCAGTGAATATCCAGTTGAAGCTTTCTTT; cdr3_aa: CASSEYPVEAFF
v_call: TRBV28; clone_size: NA; j_call: TRBJ1-6; d_call: TRBD1; cdr3_nt: TGTGCCAGCACCCCCGGGACAGGGGTATCACCCCTCCACTTT; cdr3_aa: CASTPGTGVSPLHF
v_call: TRBV5-5; clone_size: NA; j_call: TRBJ1-2; d_call: NA; cdr3_nt: TGTGCCAGCAGCTTGGCGGGGGGAAGCGACTATGGCTACACCTTC; cdr3_aa: CASSLAGGSDYGYTF
v_call: TRBV28; clone_size: NA; j_call: TRBJ2-7; d_call: NA; cdr3_nt: TGTGCCACTAGCTGGGTGAGGGACAACTACGAGCAGTACTTC; cdr3_aa: CATSWVRDNYEQYF
v_call: TRBV15; clone_size: NA; j_call: TRBJ1-6; d_call: NA; cdr3_nt: TGTGCCACCAGCAGAGATCGGAGCTATAATTCACCCCTCCACTTT; cdr3_aa: CATSRDRSYNSPLHF
v_call: TRBV7-3; clone_size: NA; j_call: TRBJ1-6; d_call: TRBD1; cdr3_nt: TGTGCCAGCAGCTTAACTCAGGGGGGTAATTCACCCCTCCACTTT; cdr3_aa: CASSLTQGGNSPLHF
v_call: TRBV5-1; clone_size: NA; j_call: TRBJ2-1; d_call: TRBD1; cdr3_nt: TGCGCCAGCAGCCCCGCAGGGGGCAATGAGCAGTTCTTC; cdr3_aa: CASSPAGGNEQFF
v_call: TRBV18; clone_size: NA; j_call: TRBJ1-3; d_call: NA; cdr3_nt: TGTGCCAGCTCACGAGAAAGGGGCCTAAGCTCTGGAAACACCATATATTTT; cdr3_aa: CASSRERGLSSGNTIYF
v_call: TRBV11-3; clone_size: NA; j_call: TRBJ1-1; d_call: NA; cdr3_nt: TGTGCCAGCAGCTTTGCAAGGGGAAAAACTGAAGCTTTCTTT; cdr3_aa: CASSFARGKTEAFF
v_call: TRBV28; clone_size: NA; j_call: TRBJ1-2; d_call: NA; cdr3_nt: TGTGCCAGTCAAAAAGCTAACTATGGCTACACCTTC; cdr3_aa: CASQKANYGYTF
v_call: TRBV13; clone_size: NA; j_call: TRBJ2-7; d_call: NA; cdr3_nt: TGTGCCAGCAGCCTAGGACAGCTCCGCTACGAGCAGTACTTC; cdr3_aa: CASSLGQLRYEQYF
v_call: TRBV27; clone_size: few; j_call: TRBJ1-5; d_call: TRBD1; cdr3_nt: TGTGCCAGCAGTTGGGACAGATACTCTAATCAGCCCCAGCATTTT; cdr3_aa: CASSWDRYSNQPQHF
v_call: TRBV11-3; clone_size: NA; j_call: TRBJ2-7; d_call: NA; cdr3_nt: TGTGCCAGCAAAGGGGCTAGCAAGCAGTACTTC; cdr3_aa: CASKGASKQYF
v_call: TRBV7-9; clone_size: NA; j_call: TRBJ2-2; d_call: NA; cdr3_nt: TGTGCCAGCAGCTTATTTGGGGTTGTGCAGACCGGGGAGCTGTTTTTT; cdr3_aa: CASSLFGVVQTGELFF
v_call: TRBV4-2; clone_size: NA; j_call: TRBJ2-1; d_call: NA; cdr3_nt: TGTGCCAGCAGCCAAGAAGGGTCATTCGGCGGCTACAATGAGCAGTTCTTC; cdr3_aa: CASSQEGSFGGYNEQFF
v_call: TRBV28; clone_size: NA; j_call: TRBJ2-7; d_call: NA; cdr3_nt: TGTGCCAGCGGGTTGGGGGGAGAGTACGAGCAGTACTTC; cdr3_aa: CASGLGGEYEQYF